Detailed here is one T cell receptor (beta chain). Its antigen specificity is not known. Base qualities are not recorded, but no much larger clone differs from it by a single base. This sample stems from a study of blood T cell repertoires in COVID-19 (dated by TCRdb to 2018 to 2021). At the level of the whole study: Samples from collaborators originated in the United States, Italy and Spain and spanned both the acute and convalescent phases of COVID-19. Sample metadata almost always included a de-identified subject ID, COVID-19 status, age in years and sex. Deeply sampled blood TCRbeta repertoires from subjects exposed to, actively infected with, or recovered from COVID-19 were included in the dataset. The repertoires were released in a freely available public database intended as a resource for research on the immune response to SARS-CoV-2. The material from the prospective study consisted of cDNA or gDNA derived from T cells, B-cell-depleted T cells, or PBMCs. Samples were obtained from the ongoing ImmuneRACE study (first 160 participants) and from 1,000 to 1,500 subjects provided by 6 global collaborators. HLA class I and class II types, where available, came from metadata supplied by the sample provider rather than from assay-based typing.

TCRbeta CDR3 regions were amplified from genomic DNA by means of the immunoSEQ Assay, a bias-controlled multiplex PCR. Turning to the authors' computational methods: Nucleated cell counts per sample were estimated from amplification of reference gene primers within the assay. To quantify the absolute abundance of each unique TCRbeta CDR3 rearrangement, sequence reads were collapsed and filtered. For each sample, productive Simpson clonality was calculated as the square root of Simpson's diversity index across productive rearrangements. TCRdb took over this immuneACCESS table, retaining in-frame rearrangements with V and J assigned. Such tables are incomplete; in checked studies, under half of the missing clones stem from an unresolved V gene, and the remainder is unexplained. The V and J calls and the clone size are those of that table, but D and trimming were determined from the DNA. This sample is represented by hundreds of thousands of clones; 85% of them were singletons. The ten largest clones represent 1.5% to 2% of the sample.

Summary of the overall study and its limitations: The amount of clinical and demographic metadata varied by source and participant and was provided uncurated.

Relative to germline, V is missing 1 base and J is missing 5 bases, with 9 bases of the junction outside any gene match. The CDR3, cysteine through phenylalanine, is 16 amino acids long. Only the CDR3 portion is preserved as DNA: 48 bases, with reading frame beginning at the first base. Via the germline V gene (reference sequence), CDR1 is GTSNPN and CDR2 SVGIG. Participants in the prospective study were aged 18 to 89 years, lived in 20 to 30 United States geographic areas, and enrolled through a virtual design. In the prospective study, cohorts were assigned on the basis of participant-reported clinical history obtained from a screening survey and a study questionnaire. Exposed participants had been in contact, within 2 weeks of entering the study, with a person who had a PCR-confirmed or clinician-diagnosed case of COVID-19. Mobile phlebotomists in the prospective study collected whole blood, serum and a nasopharyngeal or oropharyngeal swab from every participant. Participants in the prospective study had the option to provide additional blood draws and questionnaires over a 2-month period. Before DNA extraction, prospective study blood samples were shipped either frozen or at room temperature.

The TCR originated in a woman under 40 who had been exposed to COVID-19. The sequenced sample consisted of PBMCs or T cells enriched from blood (not recorded which). The chain is made from TRBV30 and TRBJ2-5, and TRBD2 aligns with 11 junction nucleotides. In nucleotides, the sequence is TGTGCCTGGAGTGACCCGGGACTAGCGGTCTCGGAGACCCAGTACTTC. Its coded protein is CAWSDPGLAVSETQYF.